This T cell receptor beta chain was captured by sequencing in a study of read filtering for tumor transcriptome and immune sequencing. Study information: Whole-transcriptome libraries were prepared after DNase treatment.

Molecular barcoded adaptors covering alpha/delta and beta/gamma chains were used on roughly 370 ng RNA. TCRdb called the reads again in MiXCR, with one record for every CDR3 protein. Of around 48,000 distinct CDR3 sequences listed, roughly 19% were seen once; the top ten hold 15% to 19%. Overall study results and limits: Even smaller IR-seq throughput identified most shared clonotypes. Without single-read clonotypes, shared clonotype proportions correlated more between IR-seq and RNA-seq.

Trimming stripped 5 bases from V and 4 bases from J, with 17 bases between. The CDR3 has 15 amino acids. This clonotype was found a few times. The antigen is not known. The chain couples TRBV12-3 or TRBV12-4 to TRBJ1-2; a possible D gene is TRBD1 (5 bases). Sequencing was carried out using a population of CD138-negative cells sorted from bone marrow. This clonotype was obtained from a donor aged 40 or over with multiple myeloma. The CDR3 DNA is TGTGCCAGCAGTCTCCGGGACGGAGGCGTCTATGGCTACACCTTC. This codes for CASSLRDGGVYGYTF.